These 14 T cell receptor beta chains were all obtained from the same sample, sequenced in a study of tissue T cells after allogeneic stem cell transplantation. Time point meaning: mouse harvest day 7 after allogeneic transplant. The graft held 10^6 splenic CD5+ T cells and 10^7 T-cell-depleted bone marrow cells. Profiling relied on immunoSEQ multiplex PCR, and the TCRdb table lists in-frame clones only, not all of them. Here the sample spans several thousand clones, 44% being singletons. The sample was skin. These TCRs come from a female BALB/c mouse given C57BL/6 T cells with graft-versus-host disease after an allogeneic hematopoietic cell transplant.

This clone was recorded a few times. Gene names are mouse gene names. The read ends 1 residue shy of where the CDR3 ends; the end is completed using the germline J gene. The J gene is TRBJ2-7, the V gene TRBV13-2; TRBD1 or TRBD2 may be the D gene (5 bases each). CDR1 NNHNN and CDR2 SYGAGS come from the germline V gene (reference sequence). Trimming pared 0 bases from V and 5 bases from J, leaving 6 bases between. The CDR3 runs 12 residues. CDR3 loop: CASGDAGDEQYF. The covered CDR3 bases are TGTGCCAGCGGTGATGCGGGGGATGAACAGTAC.

Turning to this clone: Genes here carry mouse names. Read sequence stops 1 residue before the CDR3 end, and the germline J gene provides the missing end. The gene calls are TRBV26 and TRBJ1-2; 10 nucleotides line up with TRBD1. Trimming cost V 8 bases and J 2 bases; bases outside gene matches: 2. Germline CDR1 and CDR2: KGHPV and FQNQEV (reference sequence). This CDR3 is 13 amino acids long. CDR3 bases read: TGTGCCAGCTTGGGACAGGGGAACTCCGACTACACC. Residues: CASLGQGNSDYT. Given in full, the CDR3 is CASLGQGNSDYTF.

This clone has a handful of counts. Genes here carry mouse names. The read comes to an end 1 residue before the CDR3 does, leaving the germline J gene to fill in the end. This sequence joins TRBV26 and TRBJ2-2; D call uncertain. The CDR3 spans 14 residues. CDR1 KGHPV and CDR2 FQNQEV come from the germline V gene (reference sequence). Trimming shortened V by 2 bases and J by 1 base, and 5 bases separated the two germline ends. CDR3: CASSLNRNTGQLYF. The part of the CDR3 DNA that was read is TGTGCCAGCAGTCTGAACAGAAACACCGGGCAGCTCTAC.

This clone was counted between two and nine times. Gene labels here are mouse ones. The read ends 1 residue early relative to the CDR3; the germline J gene fills the gap. The chain has TRBV3 and TRBJ2-7; 9 nucleotides line up with TRBD2. The CDR3 contains 13 residues. J was trimmed by 4 bases and V by 5 bases; bases with no gene match: 3. CDR1 is SNHLY, CDR2 FYNGKV, per germline (reference sequence). Partial CDR3 DNA: TGTGCCAGCAGCCCGACTGGGGGTTATGAACAGTAC. Translation: CASSPTGGYEQY. The complete CDR3 sequence is CASSPTGGYEQYF.

Concerning this clone itself: The genes are named according to mouse. The missing CDR3 end, 1 residue past where the read stops, is filled in from the germline J gene. The chain is built from TRBV3 and TRBJ2-7, with D perhaps matching TRBD1 (5 bases). Trimming took 2 bases from V and 3 from J, leaving 5 bases between them. Germline lookup yields CDR1 SNHLY and CDR2 FYNGKV (reference sequence). CDR3 length: 12 residues. CDR3 DNA, as far as it was read: TGTGCCAGCAGCTTAAGGGGCTATGAACAGTAC. It specifies CASSLRGYEQY. The CDR3 in its entirety is CASSLRGYEQYF. Drawing the rest from reference TRBV3 and TRBJ2-7, the complete variable domain is GPKVLQIPSHQIIDMGQMVTLNCDPVSNHLYFYWYKQILGQQMEFLVNFYNGKVMEKSKLFKDQFSVERPDGSYFTLKIQPTALEDSAVYFCASSLRGYEQYFGPGTRLTVL.

Of note for this clone: Genes and germline come from the mouse. The DNA ends 1 residue before the CDR3 does, and the rest of the CDR3 is filled in from the germline J gene. The chain has TRBV26 and TRBJ1-5; maybe TRBD1 (6 bases). The germline V and J ends were trimmed by 2 bases and 0 bases, with 8 bases remaining between them. Germline V gene lookup returns CDR1 KGHPV and CDR2 FQNQEV (reference sequence). CDR3 length: 15 amino acids. This CDR3 is CASSLGTNNNQAPLF. The sequenced part of the CDR3 DNA is TGTGCCAGCAGTCTGGGGACAAATAACAACCAGGCTCCGCTT.

This clone has just one count. Mouse names are used for the genes. The CDR3 goes on 1 residue after the read ends, and that part is filled in from the germline J gene. This rearrangement joins TRBV5 to TRBJ2-5; the D gene is possibly TRBD1 (6 bases). Germline V gives CDR1 LGHNA, CDR2 YNLKQL (reference sequence). Trimming took 0 bases from V and 6 from J, leaving 13 bases between them. CDR3 length equals 15 residues. Here the CDR3 reads CASSQDRGVGDTQYF. CDR3 bases read: TGTGCCAGCAGCCAAGACAGGGGAGTCGGGGACACCCAGTAC.

Worth noting for this clone: The gene symbols are mouse symbols. The CDR3 end is not reached by the read, which stops 1 residue before it; the germline J gene fills it in. V gene TRBV23 combines with J gene TRBJ2-1; TRBD2, the table's D call, lacks a check against the DNA. CDR1 is KGHTA, CDR2 FQNQQP, per germline. This CDR3 comprises 15 residues. CDR3 amino acids: CSSSQWAGVYAEQFF. The sequenced CDR3 bases are TGCTCCAGCAGTCAATGGGCTGGGGTCTATGCTGAGCAGTTC.

This clone was seen a single time. Any gene name here is a mouse gene name. Sequencing ends 1 residue short of the CDR3 end; the germline J gene provides the rest. This chain joins TRBV15 and TRBJ1-1, with no clear D. The CDR3 spans 14 residues. Deletions cut 0 bases from V and 1 base from J, with 6 bases between. Germline lookup yields CDR1 SGHND and CDR2 FRSKSL. The DNA read from the CDR3 is TGTGCCAGCAGTTTAGCGCCCGGGAACACAGAAGTCTTC. This sequence encodes CASSLAPGNTEVF. The entire CDR3 protein reads CASSLAPGNTEVFF.

About this clone: Mouse names are used for the genes. The CDR3 is CASSLWDNYEQYF. CDR3 DNA (partial): TGTGCCAGCAGTCTGTGGGACAACTATGAACAGTAC. The J gene is TRBJ2-7, the V gene TRBV26, with D maybe TRBD1 (6 bases). Read sequence stops 1 residue before the CDR3 end, and the germline J gene provides the missing end. Germline CDR1 is KGHPV and CDR2 is FQNQEV (reference sequence). This CDR3 has 13 amino acids. Trimming shortened V by 1 base and J by 3 bases, and 7 bases separated the two germline ends. Complete variable domain (other parts from reference TRBV26 and TRBJ2-7): NSKVIQTPRYLVKGQGQKAKMRCIPEKGHPVVFWYQQNKNNEFKFLINFQNQEVLQQIDMTEKRFSAECPSNSPCSLEIQSSEAGDSALYLCASSLWDNYEQYFGPGTRLTVL.

This clone came up once. Gene labels here are mouse ones. The read terminates 1 residue ahead of where the CDR3 ends, so the germline J gene completes it. The chain employs TRBV26 and TRBJ2-5; weak D call: TRBD1 (5 bases). V was cut by 3 bases and J by 3 bases, with 10 bases left in between. This CDR3 is built from 14 residues. Germline assignment: CDR1 KGHPV and CDR2 FQNQEV (reference sequence). The sequenced CDR3 bases are TGTGCCAGCAGTCTAGAGGGGAAACAAGACACCCAGTAC. This codes for CASSLEGKQDTQY. The full-length CDR3 reads as CASSLEGKQDTQYF.

This clone was seen a single time. Gene names and germline refer to mouse. Coverage ceases 1 residue before the CDR3 finishes, and the germline J gene fills in the end. The V gene is TRBV14, the J gene TRBJ1-6, with 7 positions matching TRBD1. TRBJ1-6 is sorted into the ORF group, with uncertain function. Trimming took 2 bases from V and 7 from J; bases not matched to a gene: 3. CDR3 length: 14 residues. In germline, CDR1 is SGHDT, CDR2 FRDEAV. Here the CDR3 reads CASSLRDSNSPLYF. CDR3 DNA (partial): TGTGCCAGCAGTTTAAGGGACAGCAATTCGCCCCTCTAC.

A note on this clone: Any gene name here is a mouse gene name. The read comes to an end 1 residue before the CDR3 does, leaving the germline J gene to fill in the end. J is TRBJ2-4 and V is TRBV12-2; 10 bases match TRBD2. V shed 0 bases and J 1 base; nucleotides not matched to a gene: 3. The V gene's germline CDR1 is SGHLS and CDR2 HYDKME. CDR3 length: 16 amino acids. This CDR3 is CASSLDWGEGQNTLYF. The CDR3 bases that were read are TGTGCCAGCTCTCTCGACTGGGGGGAGGGTCAAAACACCTTGTAC.

On this clone itself: The germline and genes are mouse ones. The CDR3 end falls 1 residue outside the read, so it is completed with the germline J gene. The chain combines TRBV15 with TRBJ2-7; 10 bases fit TRBD2. The ends lost 6 bases at V and 2 bases at J; junction bases unmatched: 1. Looked up from germline, CDR1 is SGHND and CDR2 is FRSKSL. There are 13 residues in the CDR3. CDR3 region: CASRLGGTYEQYF. The sequenced part of the CDR3 DNA is TGTGCCAGCAGACTGGGGGGGACCTATGAACAGTAC.